This T cell receptor (beta chain) was captured by sequencing in a study of neoadjuvant anti-PD-1 for oral cavity cancer. On the study more broadly: Nivolumab at 3 mg/kg was mostly given biweekly, three to four doses, pre-surgery.

Some clones are missing from TCRdb's copy, which holds only in-frame ones; the method was immunoSEQ multiplex PCR. The sample shows about 10,000 clones, about 61% of them seen only once. Study results and caveats: Each response group had just a few patients in TCR analyses.

There are a few counts of this clone. Its antigen is still unknown. Losses at the gene ends were 6 bases for V and 3 bases for J; bases not matched to a gene: 8. Germline CDR1 and CDR2: SNHLY and FYNNEI. The CDR3 totals 14 residues. Time point reported: after neoadjuvant nivolumab, at surgical resection. Analysis of PBMCs was direct, with no culture step. The V call is TRBV2, the J call TRBJ2-7, with 7 bases aligning to TRBD2. The source of this sequence is a person aged 35-80 years with oral cavity squamous cell carcinoma. Specimen: PBMCs, collected after nivolumab (anti-PD-1) treatment. The CDR3 DNA follows: TGTGCCAGCAGCGCGACTAGCAGCCTCTACGAGCAGTACTTC. Translated: CASSATSSLYEQYF.